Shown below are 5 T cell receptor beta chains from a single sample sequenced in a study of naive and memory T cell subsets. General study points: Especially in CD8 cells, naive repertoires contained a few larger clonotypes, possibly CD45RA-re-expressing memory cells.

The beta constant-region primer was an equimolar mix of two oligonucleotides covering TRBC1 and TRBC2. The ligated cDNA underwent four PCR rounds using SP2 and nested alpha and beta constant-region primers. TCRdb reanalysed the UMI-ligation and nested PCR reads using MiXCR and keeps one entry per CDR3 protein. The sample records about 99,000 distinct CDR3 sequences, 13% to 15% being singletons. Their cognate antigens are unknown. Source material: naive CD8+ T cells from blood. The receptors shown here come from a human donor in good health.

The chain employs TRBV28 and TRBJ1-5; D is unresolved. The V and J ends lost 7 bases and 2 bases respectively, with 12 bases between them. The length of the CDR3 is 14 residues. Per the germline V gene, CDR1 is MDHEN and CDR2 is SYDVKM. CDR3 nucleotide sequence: TGTGCCAGCACCCTAATGGAAGGCAATCAGCCCCAGCATTTT. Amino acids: CASTLMEGNQPQHF.

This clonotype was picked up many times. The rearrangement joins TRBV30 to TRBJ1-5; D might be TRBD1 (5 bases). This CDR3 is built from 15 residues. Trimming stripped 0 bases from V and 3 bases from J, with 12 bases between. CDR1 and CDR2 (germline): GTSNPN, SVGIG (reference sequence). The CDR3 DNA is TGTGCCTGGAGTGTATTGGGGCTTTCCAATCAGCCCCAGCATTTT. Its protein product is CAWSVLGLSNQPQHF.

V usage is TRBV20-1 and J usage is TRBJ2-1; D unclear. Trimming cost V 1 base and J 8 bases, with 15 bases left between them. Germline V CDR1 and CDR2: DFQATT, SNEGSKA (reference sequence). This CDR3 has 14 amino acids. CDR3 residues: CSARVGLVTDEQFF. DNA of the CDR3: TGCAGTGCTAGAGTGGGCCTAGTTACCGATGAGCAGTTCTTC.

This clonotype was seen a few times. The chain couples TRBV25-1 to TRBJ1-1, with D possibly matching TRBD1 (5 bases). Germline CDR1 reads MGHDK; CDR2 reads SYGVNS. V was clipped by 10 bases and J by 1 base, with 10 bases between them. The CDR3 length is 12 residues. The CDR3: CATTGQNTEAFF. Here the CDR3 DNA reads TGTGCCACCACAGGACAGAACACTGAAGCTTTCTTT.

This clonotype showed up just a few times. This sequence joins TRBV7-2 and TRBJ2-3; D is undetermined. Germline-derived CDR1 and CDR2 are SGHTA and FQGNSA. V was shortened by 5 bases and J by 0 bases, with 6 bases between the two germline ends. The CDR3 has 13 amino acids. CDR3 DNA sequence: TGTGCCAGCAGCCCTATTAGCACAGATACGCAGTATTTT. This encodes CASSPISTDTQYF.